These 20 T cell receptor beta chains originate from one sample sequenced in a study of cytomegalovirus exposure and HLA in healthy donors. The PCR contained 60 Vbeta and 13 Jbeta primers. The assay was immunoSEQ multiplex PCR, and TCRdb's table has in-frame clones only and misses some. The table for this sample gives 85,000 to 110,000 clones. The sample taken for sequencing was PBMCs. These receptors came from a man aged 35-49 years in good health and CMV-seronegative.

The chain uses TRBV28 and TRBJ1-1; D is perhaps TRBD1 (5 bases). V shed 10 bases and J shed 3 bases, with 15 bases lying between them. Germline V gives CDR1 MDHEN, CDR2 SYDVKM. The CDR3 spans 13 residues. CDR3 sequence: CATHSGEDTEAFF. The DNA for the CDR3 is TGTGCCACCCATTCGGGGGAGGACACTGAAGCTTTCTTT.

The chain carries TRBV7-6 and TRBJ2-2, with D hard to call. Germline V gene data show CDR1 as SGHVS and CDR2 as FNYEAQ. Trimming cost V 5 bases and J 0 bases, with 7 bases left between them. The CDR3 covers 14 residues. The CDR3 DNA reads TGTGCCAGCAGCCCACATCCGAACACCGGGGAGCTGTTTTTT. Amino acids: CASSPHPNTGELFF.

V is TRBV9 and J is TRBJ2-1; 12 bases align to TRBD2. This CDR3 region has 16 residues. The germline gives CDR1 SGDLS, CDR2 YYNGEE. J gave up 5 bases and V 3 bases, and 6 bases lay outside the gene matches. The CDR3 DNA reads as TGTGCCAGCAGCGACCGACTAGCGGGGGATAACAATGAGCAGTTCTTC. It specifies CASSDRLAGDNNEQFF.

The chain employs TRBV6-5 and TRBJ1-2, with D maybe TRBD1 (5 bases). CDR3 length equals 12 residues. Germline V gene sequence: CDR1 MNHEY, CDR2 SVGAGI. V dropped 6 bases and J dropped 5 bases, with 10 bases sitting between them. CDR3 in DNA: TGTGCCAGCAGCCCCGGGGGTTATGGCTACACCTTC. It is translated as CASSPGGYGYTF.

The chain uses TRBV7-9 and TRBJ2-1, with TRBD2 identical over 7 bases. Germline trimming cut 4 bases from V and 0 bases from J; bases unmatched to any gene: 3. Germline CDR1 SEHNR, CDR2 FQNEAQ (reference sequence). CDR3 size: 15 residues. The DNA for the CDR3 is TGTGCCAGCAGCTATTTAGCGGGCTCCTACAATGAGCAGTTCTTC. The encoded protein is CASSYLAGSYNEQFF.

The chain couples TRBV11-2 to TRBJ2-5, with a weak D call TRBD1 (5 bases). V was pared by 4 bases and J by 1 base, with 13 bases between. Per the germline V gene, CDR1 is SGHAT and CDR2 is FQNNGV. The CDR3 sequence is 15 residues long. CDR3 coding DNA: TGTGCCAGCAGCTCCGGACAAGGTATCCAAGAGACCCAGTACTTC. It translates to CASSSGQGIQETQYF.

DNA of the CDR3: TGTGCCAGCAGTCCCGGCCAGGCGCTCCCTGAAGCTTTCTTT. Encoded protein: CASSPGQALPEAFF. The chain recombines TRBV6-6 with TRBJ1-1, with D hard to call. With 5 bases removed from V and 6 bases from J, the gap between germline ends came to 16 bases. Looked up from germline, CDR1 is MNHNY and CDR2 is SVGAGI (reference sequence). The CDR3 spans 14 residues.

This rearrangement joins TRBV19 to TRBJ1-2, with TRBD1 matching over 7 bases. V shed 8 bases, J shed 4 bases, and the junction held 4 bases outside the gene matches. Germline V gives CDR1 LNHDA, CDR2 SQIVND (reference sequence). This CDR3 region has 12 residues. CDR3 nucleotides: TGTGCCAGTCAGGGGGTTCCCTATGGCTACACCTTC. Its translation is CASQGVPYGYTF.

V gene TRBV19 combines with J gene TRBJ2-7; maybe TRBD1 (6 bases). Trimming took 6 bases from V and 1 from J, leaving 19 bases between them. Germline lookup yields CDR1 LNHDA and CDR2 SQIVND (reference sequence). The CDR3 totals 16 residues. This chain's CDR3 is CASSPAGAMGSYEQYF. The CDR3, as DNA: TGTGCCAGTAGCCCGGCAGGGGCAATGGGGTCCTACGAGCAGTACTTC. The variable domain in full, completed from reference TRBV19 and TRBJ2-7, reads DGGITQSPKYLFRKEGQNVTLSCEQNLNHDAMYWYRQDPGQGLRLIYYSQIVNDFQKGDIAEGYSVSREKKESFPLTVTSAQKNPTAFYLCASSPAGAMGSYEQYFGPGTRLTVT.

CDR3 in amino acids: CASSFIGDSYEQYF. In DNA, the CDR3 is TGTGCCAGCAGCTTTATCGGGGACTCCTACGAGCAGTACTTC. The gene calls are TRBV7-9 and TRBJ2-7; D possibly corresponds to TRBD2 (5 bases). The CDR3 runs to 14 residues. Trimming pared 3 bases from V and 0 bases from J, leaving 9 bases between. The germline CDR1 and CDR2 sequences are SEHNR and FQNEAQ (reference sequence).

The CDR3 loop reads CASSSEQGAYEQYF. For the CDR3, the DNA is TGTGCCAGCAGCTCGGAGCAGGGGGCTTACGAGCAGTACTTC. This chain uses TRBV5-4 with TRBJ2-7; 8 nucleotides match TRBD1. V shed 3 bases and J 4 bases; nucleotides not matched to a gene: 6. Germline-derived CDR1 and CDR2 are SGHNT and YYREEE (reference sequence). The length of the CDR3 is 14 residues. Drawing the rest from reference TRBV5-4 and TRBJ2-7, the complete variable domain is ETGVTQSPTHLIKTRGQQVTLRCSSQSGHNTVSWYQQALGQGPQFIFQYYREEENGRGNFPPRFSGLQFPNYSSELNVNALELDDSALYLCASSSEQGAYEQYFGPGTRLTVT.

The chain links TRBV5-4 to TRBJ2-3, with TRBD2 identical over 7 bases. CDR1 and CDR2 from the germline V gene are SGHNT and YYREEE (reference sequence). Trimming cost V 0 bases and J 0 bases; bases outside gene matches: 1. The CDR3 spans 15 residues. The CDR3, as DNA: TGTGCCAGCAGCTTGGATAGCGGGAGCACAGATACGCAGTATTTT. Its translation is CASSLDSGSTDTQYF.

CDR3 coding DNA: TGTGCCAGCAGTCTACACAGTATCTCTGGGGCCAACGTCCTGACTTTC. The encoded protein is CASSLHSISGANVLTF. J is TRBJ2-6 and V is TRBV28; the D is unclear. V was clipped by 5 bases and J by 0 bases, with 11 bases between them. Per the germline V gene, CDR1 is MDHEN and CDR2 is SYDVKM. This CDR3 comprises 16 residues. Full variable domain (missing parts from reference TRBV28 and TRBJ2-6): DVKVTQSSRYLVKRTGEKVFLECVQDMDHENMFWYRQDPGLGLRLIYFSYDVKMKEKGDIPEGYSVSREKKERFSLILESASTNQTSMYLCASSLHSISGANVLTFGAGSRLTVL.

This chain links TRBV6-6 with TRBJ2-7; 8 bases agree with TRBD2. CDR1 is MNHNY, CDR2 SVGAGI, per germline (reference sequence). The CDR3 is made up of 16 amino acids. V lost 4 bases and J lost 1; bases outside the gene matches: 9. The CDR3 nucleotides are TGTGCCAGCAGTTTGGTAGTGACGGGAGGGTCCTACGAGCAGTACTTC. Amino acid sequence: CASSLVVTGGSYEQYF.

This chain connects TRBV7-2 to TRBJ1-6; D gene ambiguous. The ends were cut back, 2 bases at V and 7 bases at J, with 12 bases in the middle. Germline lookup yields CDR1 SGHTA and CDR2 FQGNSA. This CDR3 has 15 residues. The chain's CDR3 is CASSLRLRENSPLHF. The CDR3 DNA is TGTGCCAGCAGCTTAAGGTTACGGGAGAATTCACCCCTCCACTTT.

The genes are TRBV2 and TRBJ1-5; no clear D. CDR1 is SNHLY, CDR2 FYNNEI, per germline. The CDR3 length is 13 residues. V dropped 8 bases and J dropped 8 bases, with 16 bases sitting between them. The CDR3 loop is CASRVFETEPQHF. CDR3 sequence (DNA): TGTGCCAGCCGGGTCTTCGAGACGGAGCCCCAGCATTTT.

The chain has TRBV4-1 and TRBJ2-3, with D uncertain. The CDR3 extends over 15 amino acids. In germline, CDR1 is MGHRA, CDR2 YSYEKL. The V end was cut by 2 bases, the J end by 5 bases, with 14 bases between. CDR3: CASSQSQYQIDTQYF. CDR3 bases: TGCGCCAGCAGCCAATCTCAATACCAGATAGATACGCAGTATTTT.

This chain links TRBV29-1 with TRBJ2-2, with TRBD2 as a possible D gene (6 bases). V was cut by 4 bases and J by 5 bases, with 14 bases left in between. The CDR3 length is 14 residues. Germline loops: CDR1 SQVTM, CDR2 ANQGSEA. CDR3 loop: CSVGRAGRTGELFF. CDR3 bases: TGCAGCGTTGGGAGGGCCGGGAGAACCGGGGAGCTGTTTTTT.

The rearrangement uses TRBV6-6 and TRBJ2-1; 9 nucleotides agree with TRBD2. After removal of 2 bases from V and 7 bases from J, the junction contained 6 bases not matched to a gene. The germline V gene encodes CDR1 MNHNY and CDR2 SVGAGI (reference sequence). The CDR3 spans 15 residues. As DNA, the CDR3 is TGTGCCAGCAGTTACGAGGCGGGAGGGCCTAATGAGCAGTTCTTC. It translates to CASSYEAGGPNEQFF.

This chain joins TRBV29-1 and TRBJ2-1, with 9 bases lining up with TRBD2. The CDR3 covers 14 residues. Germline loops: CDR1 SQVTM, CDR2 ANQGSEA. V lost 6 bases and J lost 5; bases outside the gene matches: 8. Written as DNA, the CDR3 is TGCAGCGTCCTTAGCGGGAGTAGTAACAATGAGCAGTTCTTC. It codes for CSVLSGSSNNEQFF.